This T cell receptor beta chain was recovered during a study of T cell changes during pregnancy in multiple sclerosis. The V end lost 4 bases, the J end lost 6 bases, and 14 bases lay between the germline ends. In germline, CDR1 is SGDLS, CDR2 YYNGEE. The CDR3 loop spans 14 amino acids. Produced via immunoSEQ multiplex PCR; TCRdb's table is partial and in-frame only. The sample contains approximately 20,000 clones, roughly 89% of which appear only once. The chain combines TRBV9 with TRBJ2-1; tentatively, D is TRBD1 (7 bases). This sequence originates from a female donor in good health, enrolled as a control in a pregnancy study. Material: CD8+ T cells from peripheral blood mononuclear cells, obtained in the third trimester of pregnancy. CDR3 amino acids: CASSPWGDSNEQFF. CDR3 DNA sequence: TGTGCCAGCAGCCCCTGGGGGGACAGCAATGAGCAGTTCTTC. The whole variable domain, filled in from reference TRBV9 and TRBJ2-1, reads DSGVTQTPKHLITATGQRVTLRCSPRSGDLSVYWYQQSLDQGLQFLIQYYNGEERAKGNILERFSAQQFPDLHSELNLSSLELGDSALYFCASSPWGDSNEQFFGPGTRLTVL.